These 18 T cell receptor beta chains came from one sample sequenced in a study of T cell repertoires in cytomegalovirus infection. MiXCR, run by TCRdb on the reads, gives a single entry per CDR3 protein. The repertoire holds about 530,000 distinct CDR3 sequences, with approximately 26% as singletons. Sequenced material: PBMCs. Receptor source: a human donor in good health (CMV status not recorded). Some clones in this sample may be carry-over from other donors' samples.

This clonotype occurred many times. The chain recombines TRBV12-3 or TRBV12-4 with TRBJ2-7; the match to TRBD1 covers 7 bases. The CDR3 extends over 12 amino acids. The V segment lost 8 bases and the J segment 3 bases; nucleotides outside the gene matches: 4. This CDR3 reads CASSGDSYEQYF. CDR3 DNA: TGTGCCAGCTCAGGGGACAGCTACGAGCAGTACTTC.

This clonotype was counted only a few times. The gene calls are TRBV4-2 and TRBJ1-2, with D possibly matching TRBD1 (6 bases). The V gene lost 2 bases and the J gene lost 3 bases, with 10 bases spanning the gap. This CDR3 region has 14 residues. Per germline, CDR1 LGHNA and CDR2 YNFKEQ. DNA for the CDR3: TGTGCCAGCAGCCAACACCGGACAGACTATGGCTACACCTTC. Translated, it gives CASSQHRTDYGYTF.

This clonotype was seen more than once but under ten times. This chain uses TRBV24-1 with TRBJ2-1; the match to TRBD2 covers 14 bases. Germline V CDR1 and CDR2: KGHDR, SFDVKD. This CDR3 spans 17 amino acids. Germline trimming cut 0 bases from V and 9 bases from J; bases unmatched to any gene: 6. The CDR3 coding sequence is TGTGCCACCAGTGATTTGCGTCCGGGACTAGCGGGAGCTGAGCAGTTCTTC. Translation: CATSDLRPGLAGAEQFF.

As for this clonotype: This sequence may be a read error, since a much larger clone differs from it by one base. V usage is TRBV12-3 or TRBV12-4 and J usage is TRBJ2-1, with TRBD2 matching over 11 bases. The ends lost 6 bases at V and 6 bases at J; junction bases unmatched: 4. The CDR3 is made up of 14 amino acids. The CDR3 coding sequence is TGTGCCAGCAGCCGTAGCGGGAGGGCCAATGAGCAGTTCTTC. This gives the protein CASSRSGRANEQFF.

The DNA for the CDR3 is TGTGCCAGCAGTTTATTGGGTCCCCAGCATTTT. This codes for CASSLLGPQHF. The genes are TRBV12-3 or TRBV12-4 and TRBJ1-5; D gene ambiguous. V shed 2 bases and J shed 10 bases, with 6 bases lying between them. This CDR3 spans 11 amino acids.

Regarding this clonotype: A much more abundant neighbour one base away suggests this may be a read error. Here the CDR3 omits its conserved ending phenylalanine or tryptophan, so a read error is the likely source. The chain joins TRBV7-2 to TRBJ2-1; the match to TRBD2 covers 8 bases. The CDR3 loop spans 16 amino acids. Per germline, CDR1 SGHTA and CDR2 FQGNSA. After removal of 4 bases from V and 6 bases from J, the junction contained 11 bases not matched to a gene. As DNA, the CDR3 is TGTGCCAGCAGCTCTTCGGCGCTAGCGGGTTTCAATGAGCAGTTCTGC. Its protein is CASSSSALAGFNEQFC.

The chain joins TRBV7-2 to TRBJ2-3, with 9 positions matching TRBD2. Germline-derived CDR1 and CDR2 are SGHTA and FQGNSA. The CDR3 is made up of 16 amino acids. The trim removed 3 bases at V and 4 bases at J, leaving 8 bases unmatched. The CDR3 is CASSLVGGRASDTQYF. As DNA, the CDR3 is TGTGCCAGCAGCTTGGTGGGCGGGAGGGCCTCAGATACGCAGTATTTT.

This rearrangement joins TRBV7-7 to TRBJ2-7; D possibly matches TRBD1 or TRBD2 (5 bases each). The V gene's germline CDR1 is SSHAT and CDR2 FNYEAQ (reference sequence). The CDR3 covers 14 residues. Trimming pared 5 bases from V and 1 base from J, leaving 12 bases between. CDR3 protein: CASSPGRESYEQYF. The CDR3 bases are TGTGCCAGCAGCCCGGGACGCGAATCCTACGAGCAGTACTTC.

This clonotype was counted a few times. The CDR3 DNA reads TGTGCCAGCAGCTCCTCACAGGGGGCTAGGAATTCACCCCTCCACTTT. Protein sequence: CASSSSQGARNSPLHF. The rearrangement joins TRBV7-2 to TRBJ1-6; TRBD1 matches 9 bases. The CDR3 spans 16 residues. Germline lookup yields CDR1 SGHTA and CDR2 FQGNSA. The V segment lost 4 bases and the J segment 7 bases; nucleotides outside the gene matches: 8.

In this sample, this clonotype turned up a few times. This chain connects TRBV28 to TRBJ1-2; D is unresolved. The ends were cut back, 5 bases at V and 8 bases at J, with 12 bases in the middle. The CDR3 is 12 amino acids. In germline, CDR1 is MDHEN, CDR2 SYDVKM. CDR3 nucleotides: TGTGCCAGCAGTCCCTCCACGCCAGGCTACACCTTC. Its protein product is CASSPSTPGYTF.

In its sample, this clonotype was seen many times. V gene TRBV7-2 combines with J gene TRBJ2-5; 7 nucleotides match TRBD2. Germline lookup yields CDR1 SGHTA and CDR2 FQGNSA. With V trimmed by 5 bases and J by 5 bases, 8 bases remained unmatched. The CDR3 length is 14 residues. CDR3 DNA sequence: TGTGCCAGCAGCCCCCAAGCGGGAACGGAGACCCAGTACTTC. The encoded protein is CASSPQAGTETQYF.

The chain is built from TRBV12-3 or TRBV12-4 and TRBJ2-1, with D perhaps given as TRBD1 or TRBD2 (5 bases each). Deletions cut 8 bases from V and 8 bases from J, with 13 bases between. The CDR3 is 12 amino acids. Here the CDR3 reads CASWIVGDEQFF. The DNA of the CDR3 is TGTGCCAGCTGGATTGTGGGGGATGAGCAGTTCTTC.

The V and J genes are TRBV5-6 and TRBJ1-3; D is ambiguous. The CDR3 consists of 13 residues. CDR1 and CDR2 from the germline V gene are SGHDT and YYEEEE. V was clipped by 1 base and J by 2 bases, with 4 bases between them. The CDR3 region is CASSLTAGNTIYF. In DNA, the CDR3 is TGTGCCAGCAGCTTGACAGCTGGAAACACCATATATTTT.

This rearrangement joins TRBV6-1 to TRBJ2-7; D might be TRBD2 (6 bases). Germline assignment: CDR1 MNHNS and CDR2 SASEGT. CDR3 length: 14 amino acids. Trimming stripped 2 bases from V and 2 bases from J, with 10 bases between. The CDR3 region is CASSEPGLTYEQYF. In nucleotides, the CDR3 is TGTGCCAGCAGTGAACCGGGACTCACCTACGAGCAGTACTTC.

J is TRBJ2-5 and V is TRBV6-5; 11 nucleotides agree with TRBD1. Trimming cost V 5 bases and J 5 bases; bases outside gene matches: 4. CDR1 is MNHEY, CDR2 SVGAGI, per germline. The CDR3 runs to 14 residues. CDR3 protein: CASSRTGGYETQYF. Here the CDR3 DNA reads TGTGCCAGCAGTAGGACAGGGGGCTACGAGACCCAGTACTTC.

This rearrangement joins TRBV7-2 to TRBJ2-1, with D perhaps given as TRBD1 or TRBD2 (7 bases each). Germline V CDR1 and CDR2: SGHTA, FQGNSA. Trimming left V 1 base short and J 4 bases short, with 14 bases between. The CDR3 covers 16 residues. CDR3 amino acids: CASSLVSQGGYNEQFF. CDR3 in DNA: TGTGCCAGCAGCTTAGTTTCCCAGGGGGGGTACAATGAGCAGTTCTTC. Drawing the rest from reference TRBV7-2 and TRBJ2-1, the complete variable domain is GAGVSQSPSNKVTEKGKDVELRCDPISGHTALYWYRQSLGQGLEFLIYFQGNSAPDKSGLPSDRFSAERTGGSVSTLTIQRTQQEDSAVYLCASSLVSQGGYNEQFFGPGTRLTVL.

This clonotype was seen a handful of times. This chain joins TRBV6-2 or TRBV6-3 and TRBJ2-6, with TRBD1 matching over 9 bases. The V and J ends lost 3 bases and 1 base, in that order; junction bases with no gene match: 7. The V gene's germline CDR1 is MNHEY and CDR2 SVGEGT. This CDR3 is built from 18 residues. The CDR3 bases are TGTGCCAGCAGTTATTTAGGGACAGGGAGATCTGGGGCCAACGTCCTGACTTTC. It is translated as CASSYLGTGRSGANVLTF.

A single count supports this clonotype. The J gene is TRBJ2-7, the V gene TRBV20-1; no reliable D call. The CDR3 extends over 14 amino acids. The V and J ends lost 1 base and 6 bases respectively, with 16 bases between them. CDR1 is DFQATT, CDR2 SNEGSKA, per germline (reference sequence). The CDR3 nucleotides read TGCAGTGCTAGAGCCCACGTGACGGCCTCCGAGCAGTACTTC. It specifies CSARAHVTASEQYF.